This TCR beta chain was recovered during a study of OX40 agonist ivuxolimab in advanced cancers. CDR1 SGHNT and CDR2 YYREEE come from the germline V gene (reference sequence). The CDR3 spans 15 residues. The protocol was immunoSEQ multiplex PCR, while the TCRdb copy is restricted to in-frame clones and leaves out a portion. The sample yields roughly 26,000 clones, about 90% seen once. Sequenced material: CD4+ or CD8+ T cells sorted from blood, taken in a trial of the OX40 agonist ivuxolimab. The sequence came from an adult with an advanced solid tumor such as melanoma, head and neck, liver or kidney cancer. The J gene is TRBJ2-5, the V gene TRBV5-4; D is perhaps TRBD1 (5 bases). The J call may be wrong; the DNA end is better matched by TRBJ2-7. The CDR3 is CASSLGGPGGYEQYF. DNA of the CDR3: TGTGCCAGCAGCTTGGGGGGCCCGGGCGGTTACGAGCAGTACTTC.